The source of this T cell receptor (beta chain) is a study of cytomegalovirus exposure and HLA in healthy donors. The CDR3 consists of 13 residues. Germline V gene sequence: CDR1 LNHNV, CDR2 YYDKDF (reference sequence). Trimming took 4 bases from V and 1 from J, leaving 7 bases between them. This clone was counted only a few times. PCR used 60 Vbeta primers and 13 Jbeta primers. This table comes from immunoSEQ multiplex PCR, and its TCRdb copy is limited to in-frame clones, with some not included. Here the sample spans 100,000 to 150,000 clones, approximately 10% being singletons. Specimen: PBMCs. This clonotype was sampled from a woman between 40 and 50 years old in good health and CMV-seropositive. The V call is TRBV15, the J call TRBJ1-1; D ambiguous. The CDR3 is CATSTTENTEAFF. In DNA form, the CDR3 reads TGTGCCACCAGCACTACAGAGAACACTGAAGCTTTCTTT. Together with reference TRBV15 and TRBJ1-1, the CDR3 gives the full variable domain: DAMVIQNPRYQVTQFGKPVTLSCSQTLNHNVMYWYQQKSSQAPKLLFHYYDKDFNNEADTPDNFQSRRPNTSFCFLDIRSPGLGDTAMYLCATSTTENTEAFFGQGTRLTVV.